The rows below give T cell receptor beta chains drawn from one sample of a study of T-cell memory formation after mild COVID-19. From the 5' RACE reads, TCRdb called clonotypes with MiXCR, one entry per CDR3 protein. The data show roughly 62,000 distinct CDR3 sequences, with about 9.4% seen just once and 0.95% to 1.3% held by the top ten. Specimen: PBMCs or a T cell subset sorted from them (not recorded which). These receptors were collected from a young man who had mild COVID-19 (a few samples of this study predate the infection). Cell type and time point are not known. The CDR3 runs from the conserved cysteine through the conserved F or W. The D gene is left open where the match is weak. For some rows the clone size is stated as once, few or many, or as a class when expanded; others skip it.

clone_size: few
j_call: TRBJ2-1
d_call: NA
v_call: TRBV5-6
cdr3_nt: TGTGCCAGCAGCGAGGGTGCAGCGGATAATGAGCAGTTCTTC
cdr3_aa: CASSEGAADNEQFF

clone_size: NA
j_call: TRBJ2-2
d_call: NA
v_call: TRBV4-3
cdr3_nt: TGCGCCAGCAGCTCTCATGTCCCCCATCCCGGGGAGCTGTTTTTT
cdr3_aa: CASSSHVPHPGELFF

clone_size: many
j_call: TRBJ2-3
d_call: NA
v_call: TRBV5-5
cdr3_nt: TGTGCCAGCAGCTTGGAGGGGGTAGTGTCAGATACGCAGTATTTT
cdr3_aa: CASSLEGVVSDTQYF

clone_size: NA
j_call: TRBJ1-4
d_call: TRBD1
v_call: TRBV7-9
cdr3_nt: TGTGCCAGCAGCCCGCACGACAGGGGGCTAGGAGAAAAACTGTTTTTT
cdr3_aa: CASSPHDRGLGEKLFF

clone_size: few
j_call: TRBJ1-6
d_call: NA
v_call: TRBV4-2
cdr3_nt: TGTGCCAGCAGCCAAGTGGGTTCACCCCTCCACTTT
cdr3_aa: CASSQVGSPLHF

clone_size: NA
j_call: TRBJ2-1
d_call: TRBD2
v_call: TRBV10-3
cdr3_nt: TGTGCCATCAGTGAGGCCGGGACTAGCGGAGATCAACCGTACAATGAGCAGTTCTTC
cdr3_aa: CAISEAGTSGDQPYNEQFF

clone_size: NA
j_call: TRBJ2-2
d_call: TRBD2
v_call: TRBV27
cdr3_nt: TGTGCCAGCAGTTCCGGGGGGGCAGGTGGCGGGGAGCTGTTTTTT
cdr3_aa: CASSSGGAGGGELFF

clone_size: NA
j_call: TRBJ1-3
d_call: TRBD1
v_call: TRBV5-1
cdr3_nt: TGCGCCAGCAGCCTGGGACAGGGTAAAGGCTCTGGAAACACCATATATTTT
cdr3_aa: CASSLGQGKGSGNTIYF

clone_size: NA
j_call: TRBJ1-1
d_call: NA
v_call: TRBV6-5
cdr3_nt: TGTGCCAGCAGCTATCGGAGTCAGGGTAACACTGAAGCTTTCTTT
cdr3_aa: CASSYRSQGNTEAFF

clone_size: few
j_call: TRBJ2-3
d_call: TRBD2
v_call: TRBV11-2
cdr3_nt: TGTGCCAGCAGATCAAAGCGGGGGGGCACAGATACGCAGTATTTT
cdr3_aa: CASRSKRGGTDTQYF

clone_size: many
j_call: TRBJ2-5
d_call: NA
v_call: TRBV7-2
cdr3_nt: TGTGCCAGCAGCTTTTTCGCGGGGCAAGAGACCCAGTACTTC
cdr3_aa: CASSFFAGQETQYF

clone_size: few
j_call: TRBJ2-2
d_call: TRBD2
v_call: TRBV9
cdr3_nt: TGTGCCAGCAGCGGGCTAGCGGGGGGCACCGGGGAGCTGTTTTTT
cdr3_aa: CASSGLAGGTGELFF

clone_size: NA
j_call: TRBJ2-5
d_call: TRBD2
v_call: TRBV4-2
cdr3_nt: TGTGCCAGCAGCCAATTGGGGACCGGGACTAGCACGGAGACCCAGTACTTC
cdr3_aa: CASSQLGTGTSTETQYF

clone_size: few
j_call: TRBJ2-1
d_call: NA
v_call: TRBV12-3/TRBV12-4
cdr3_nt: TGTGCCAGCAGTTTCGGTTCACCTGGCTCCTACAATGAGCAGTTCTTC
cdr3_aa: CASSFGSPGSYNEQFF

clone_size: NA
j_call: TRBJ1-4
d_call: NA
v_call: TRBV14
cdr3_nt: TGTGCCAGCAGCCAAGATCGAGGGGTTGCTAATGAAAAACTGTTTTTT
cdr3_aa: CASSQDRGVANEKLFF

clone_size: NA
j_call: TRBJ1-2
d_call: NA
v_call: TRBV20-1
cdr3_nt: TGCAGTGCTAGAGAGTGGGGCTCTGGTGGCTACACCTTC
cdr3_aa: CSAREWGSGGYTF

clone_size: NA
j_call: TRBJ2-1
d_call: NA
v_call: TRBV20-1
cdr3_nt: TGCAGTGCTAGGGGAGACGAGTTGGGCTTC
cdr3_aa: CSARGDELGF

clone_size: few
j_call: TRBJ2-2
d_call: NA
v_call: TRBV7-2
cdr3_nt: TGTGCCAGCAGCCGGACTCCATACACCGGGGAGCTGTTTTTT
cdr3_aa: CASSRTPYTGELFF

clone_size: few
j_call: TRBJ2-7
d_call: TRBD1
v_call: TRBV7-8
cdr3_nt: TGTGCCAGCAGCTTAGAGGGGGCAGCCTACGAGCAGTACTTC
cdr3_aa: CASSLEGAAYEQYF

clone_size: NA
j_call: TRBJ2-1
d_call: NA
v_call: TRBV3-1
cdr3_nt: TGTGCCAGCAGCCACAGATACAATGAGCAGTTCTTC
cdr3_aa: CASSHRYNEQFF

clone_size: NA
j_call: TRBJ1-1
d_call: NA
v_call: TRBV30
cdr3_nt: TGTGCCTGGAGTCCCCTTTTGTGGGGGATGAACACTGAAGCTTTCTTT
cdr3_aa: CAWSPLLWGMNTEAFF

clone_size: many
j_call: TRBJ2-3
d_call: NA
v_call: TRBV5-1
cdr3_nt: TGCGCCAGCAGCTTGCTTCCGGTCCCTAGCACAGATACGCAGTATTTT
cdr3_aa: CASSLLPVPSTDTQYF

clone_size: few
j_call: TRBJ2-2
d_call: NA
v_call: TRBV5-1
cdr3_nt: TGCGCCAGCAGCTACAGGGAGAACACCGGGGAGCTGTTTTTT
cdr3_aa: CASSYRENTGELFF

clone_size: NA
j_call: TRBJ1-4
d_call: NA
v_call: TRBV4-1
cdr3_nt: TGCGCCAGCAGCCAAACTCGGGCCGAGGGTGAAAAACTGTTTTTT
cdr3_aa: CASSQTRAEGEKLFF

clone_size: NA
j_call: TRBJ2-1
d_call: TRBD2
v_call: TRBV7-2
cdr3_nt: TGTGCCAGCAGCTTAGTAGGGAGGGGTCTTAGCTCCTACAATGAGCAGTTCTTC
cdr3_aa: CASSLVGRGLSSYNEQFF

clone_size: NA
j_call: TRBJ1-2
d_call: NA
v_call: TRBV4-1
cdr3_nt: TGCGCCAGCAGCCAAGATTGGAGGGTACAGGTTTCTTATGGCTACACCTTC
cdr3_aa: CASSQDWRVQVSYGYTF

clone_size: few
j_call: TRBJ2-3
d_call: NA
v_call: TRBV4-3
cdr3_nt: TGCGCCAGCAGCCCTTTTAATGGCAGGGGAAGCACAGATACGCAGTATTTT
cdr3_aa: CASSPFNGRGSTDTQYF

clone_size: few
j_call: TRBJ2-3
d_call: TRBD2
v_call: TRBV5-1
cdr3_nt: TGCGCCAGCAGCTTGGGACTAGCGGGGGACCTCAACACAGATACGCAGTATTTT
cdr3_aa: CASSLGLAGDLNTDTQYF

clone_size: NA
j_call: TRBJ2-1
d_call: TRBD1
v_call: TRBV3-1
cdr3_nt: TGTGCCAGCAGGGCCCGGGACAGGGTGGGTGAGCAGTTCTTC
cdr3_aa: CASRARDRVGEQFF

clone_size: many
j_call: TRBJ2-2
d_call: NA
v_call: TRBV4-2
cdr3_nt: TGTGCCAGCAGCCAAGACAGGATTGCCGGGGAGCTGTTTTTT
cdr3_aa: CASSQDRIAGELFF

clone_size: NA
j_call: TRBJ2-3
d_call: TRBD2
v_call: TRBV7-3
cdr3_nt: TGTGCCAGCAGCCGCGGGACTAGCGGGACAAGCACAGATACGCAGTATTTT
cdr3_aa: CASSRGTSGTSTDTQYF

clone_size: few
j_call: TRBJ2-1
d_call: NA
v_call: TRBV18
cdr3_nt: TGTGCCAGCTCACGACGGTACGGTAGCTCCTACAATGAGCAGTTCTTC
cdr3_aa: CASSRRYGSSYNEQFF